The present TCR beta chain was sequenced within a study of human T cells and chemical hapten exposure. As to time point: patch test 1, 2 weeks after DPC sensitization. The treatment denotes: therapeutic diphenylcyclopropenone sensitization with weekly scalp DPC. From whole blood left unfractionated, total RNA was extracted. Individual cDNA molecules in this library carried unique molecular identifiers. TCRdb reanalysed the RACE reads using MiXCR and keeps one entry per CDR3 protein. Here the sample spans 50,000 or so distinct CDR3 sequences, roughly 11% being singletons. From germline, CDR1 is SQVTM and CDR2 ANQGSEA. This CDR3 contains 12 residues. Trimming stripped 1 base from V and 5 bases from J, with 8 bases between. This clonotype occurred many times.

The starting material was whole blood, obtained in connection with sensitization to the hapten diphenylcyclopropenone (DPC). The receptor's source is a woman between 35 and 50 years old with alopecia areata. Some clones in this sample may be carry-over from other donors' samples. This chain connects TRBV29-1 to TRBJ1-1; D uncertain. The CDR3 nucleotides are TGCAGCGTTGAAGGGATGGGGACTGAAGCTTTCTTT. It encodes CSVEGMGTEAFF.